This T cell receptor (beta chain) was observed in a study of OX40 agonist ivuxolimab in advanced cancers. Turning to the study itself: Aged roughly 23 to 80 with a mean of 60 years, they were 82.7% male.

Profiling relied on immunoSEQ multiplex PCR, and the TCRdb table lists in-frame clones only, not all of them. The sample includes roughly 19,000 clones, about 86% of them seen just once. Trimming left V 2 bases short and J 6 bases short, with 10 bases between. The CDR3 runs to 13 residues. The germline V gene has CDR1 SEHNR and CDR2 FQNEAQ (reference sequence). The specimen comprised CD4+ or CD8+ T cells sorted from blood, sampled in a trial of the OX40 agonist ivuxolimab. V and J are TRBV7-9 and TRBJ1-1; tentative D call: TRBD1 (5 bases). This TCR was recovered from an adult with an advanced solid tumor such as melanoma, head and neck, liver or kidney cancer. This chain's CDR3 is CASSLPGMPEAFF. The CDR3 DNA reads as TGTGCCAGCAGCTTACCAGGGATGCCTGAAGCTTTCTTT. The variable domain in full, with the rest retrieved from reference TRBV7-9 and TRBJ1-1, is DTGVSQNPRHKITKRGQNVTFRCDPISEHNRLYWYRQTLGQGPEFLTYFQNEAQLEKSRLLSDRFSAERPKGSFSTLEIQRTEQGDSAMYLCASSLPGMPEAFFGQGTRLTVV.